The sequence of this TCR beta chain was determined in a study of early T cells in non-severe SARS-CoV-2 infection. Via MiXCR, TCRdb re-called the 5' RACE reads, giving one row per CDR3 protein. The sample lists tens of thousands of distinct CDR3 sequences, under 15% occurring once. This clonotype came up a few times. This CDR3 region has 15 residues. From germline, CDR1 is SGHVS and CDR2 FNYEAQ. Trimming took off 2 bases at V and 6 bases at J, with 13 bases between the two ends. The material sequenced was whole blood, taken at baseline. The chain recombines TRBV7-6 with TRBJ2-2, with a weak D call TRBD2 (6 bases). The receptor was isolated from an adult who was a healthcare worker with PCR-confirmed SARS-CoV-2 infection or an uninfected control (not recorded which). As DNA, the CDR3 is TGTGCCAGCAGCTTAATAGGAGGAGGGGCCGGGGAGCTGTTTTTT. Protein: CASSLIGGGAGELFF.